Below are 22 T cell receptor beta chains sequenced from a single sample in a study of early T cells in non-severe SARS-CoV-2 infection. TCRdb re-derived calls from the 5' RACE reads in MiXCR, one entry per CDR3 protein. Of some 45,000 distinct CDR3 sequences in the sample, about 4% were seen once. The sample consisted of whole blood. The origin of the receptors is an adult who was a healthcare worker with PCR-confirmed SARS-CoV-2 infection or an uninfected control (not recorded which).

This chain uses TRBV18 with TRBJ2-7, with 7 bases lining up with TRBD1. The CDR3 consists of 15 residues. The V and J ends lost 9 bases and 0 bases, in that order; junction bases with no gene match: 11. Germline V gene lookup returns CDR1 KGHSH and CDR2 LQKENI. In nucleotides, the CDR3 is TGTGCCAGTTCTACAGACAGGGTCAGCTCCTACGAGCAGTACTTC. Translation: CASSTDRVSSYEQYF.

This clonotype came up a few times. The chain joins TRBV7-9 to TRBJ2-1, with D perhaps TRBD1 (6 bases). The CDR3 has 16 residues. The germline gives CDR1 SEHNR, CDR2 FQNEAQ (reference sequence). Between the trimmed V and J ends, which lost 4 bases and 4 bases, there was a span of 17 bases. The CDR3 loop is CASSSPQGKVYNEQFF. For the CDR3, the DNA is TGTGCCAGCAGCTCACCACAGGGTAAAGTGTACAATGAGCAGTTCTTC. Based on the CDR3 plus reference TRBV7-9 and TRBJ2-1, the full variable domain is DTGVSQNPRHKITKRGQNVTFRCDPISEHNRLYWYRQTLGQGPEFLTYFQNEAQLEKSRLLSDRFSAERPKGSFSTLEIQRTEQGDSAMYLCASSSPQGKVYNEQFFGPGTRLTVL.

This clonotype was detected many times. V gene TRBV7-9 combines with J gene TRBJ2-1, with D hard to call. The CDR3 has 13 residues. V shed 2 bases and J shed 0 bases, with 2 bases lying between them. Germline V gene lookup returns CDR1 SEHNR and CDR2 FQNEAQ (reference sequence). The CDR3 is CASSLSSYNEQFF. In DNA form, the CDR3 reads TGTGCCAGCAGCTTAAGCTCCTACAATGAGCAGTTCTTC.

This clonotype has just a few counts. V is TRBV7-8 and J is TRBJ2-1; D unresolved. CDR3 length equals 14 residues. Trimming pared 2 bases from V and 4 bases from J, leaving 9 bases between. Germline CDR1 SGHVS, CDR2 FQNEAQ. The chain's CDR3 is CASSLKGSYNEQFF. The CDR3 DNA follows: TGTGCCAGCAGCTTAAAGGGCTCTTACAATGAGCAGTTCTTC.

This rearrangement joins TRBV20-1 to TRBJ2-1; D is ambiguous. Trimming shortened V by 6 bases and J by 8 bases, and 11 bases separated the two germline ends. Germline V gene sequence: CDR1 DFQATT, CDR2 SNEGSKA (reference sequence). CDR3 length: 11 amino acids. The CDR3 sequence is CSAEYSDEQFF. The CDR3 nucleotides read TGCAGTGCGGAATATTCGGATGAGCAGTTCTTC.

Worth noting for this clonotype: A much more abundant neighbour one base away suggests this may be a read error. J is TRBJ1-1 and V is TRBV29-1; D remains unclear. V gave up 6 bases and J gave up 3 bases, with 11 bases separating them. There are 12 residues in the CDR3. Looked up from germline, CDR1 is SQVTM and CDR2 is ANQGSEA. The CDR3 is CSVKDPDTEAFF. Here the CDR3 DNA reads TGCAGCGTCAAGGACCCGGACACTGAAGCTTTCTTT.

The chain combines TRBV2 with TRBJ1-6, with 8 nucleotides matching TRBD1. J was trimmed by 7 bases and V by 2 bases; bases with no gene match: 7. Germline V gene data show CDR1 as SNHLY and CDR2 as FYNNEI. This CDR3 region has 16 residues. CDR3 loop: CASSERGQALNSPLHF. CDR3 bases: TGTGCCAGCAGTGAAAGGGGACAGGCCCTCAATTCACCCCTCCACTTT.

This clonotype was observed many times. The V call is TRBV20-1, the J call TRBJ2-3, with a weak D call TRBD2 (6 bases). Trimming took 3 bases from V and 4 from J, leaving 14 bases between them. Per the germline V gene, CDR1 is DFQATT and CDR2 is SNEGSKA (reference sequence). CDR3 length equals 14 residues. DNA for the CDR3: TGCAGTGCTAGGCCGCCGGGAGTGGCAGATACGCAGTATTTT. Encoded protein: CSARPPGVADTQYF.

This clonotype was detected ten times or more. CDR3: CATFSGGSYNEQFF. The CDR3 coding sequence is TGTGCCACTTTTAGCGGGGGGTCATACAATGAGCAGTTCTTC. The chain couples TRBV19 to TRBJ2-1, with TRBD2 matching 10 bases. J lost 4 bases, V lost 10 bases, and 7 bases had no gene match. Germline-derived CDR1 and CDR2 are LNHDA and SQIVND (reference sequence). CDR3 length: 14 residues.

This clonotype was counted between two and nine times. J is TRBJ2-1 and V is TRBV10-3; the D gene is possibly TRBD2 (7 bases). The V end lost 3 bases, the J end lost 7 bases, and 13 bases lay between the germline ends. Per germline, CDR1 ENHRY and CDR2 SYGVKD. The CDR3 covers 14 residues. CDR3 nucleotides: TGTGCCATCAGTGAAGGGAGGGGGGCGAATGAGCAGTTCTTC. Protein sequence: CAISEGRGANEQFF.

The CDR3: CASSFQNQPQHF. The CDR3 DNA reads TGTGCCAGCAGTTTTCAGAATCAGCCCCAGCATTTT. The V and J genes are TRBV27 and TRBJ1-5; D is uncertain. The ends were cut back, 3 bases at V and 4 bases at J, with 4 bases in the middle. Germline lookup yields CDR1 MNHEY and CDR2 SMNVEV (reference sequence). CDR3 length: 12 amino acids.

This clonotype showed up many times. The rearrangement joins TRBV18 to TRBJ2-7, with 7 nucleotides matching TRBD1. This CDR3 is built from 14 residues. Germline-derived CDR1 and CDR2 are KGHSH and LQKENI. The V and J ends lost 6 bases and 1 base, in that order; junction bases with no gene match: 6. CDR3 nucleotide sequence: TGTGCCAGCTCGCTACAGGGGTCTTCCTACGAGCAGTACTTC. Encoded protein: CASSLQGSSYEQYF.

This clonotype was counted only a few times. CDR3 sequence reads: CSARELTEAFF. As DNA, the CDR3 is TGCAGTGCTAGAGAGCTGACTGAAGCTTTCTTT. This chain links TRBV20-1 with TRBJ1-1, with D hard to call. V dropped 0 bases and J dropped 5 bases, with 4 bases sitting between them. The germline gives CDR1 DFQATT, CDR2 SNEGSKA (reference sequence). The CDR3 spans 11 residues.

This clonotype was seen at least ten times. This chain links TRBV7-9 with TRBJ2-1; possible D gene TRBD1, 6 bases. Between the trimmed V and J ends, which lost 5 bases and 5 bases, there was a span of 10 bases. CDR3 length equals 13 residues. CDR1 and CDR2 (germline): SEHNR, FQNEAQ (reference sequence). CDR3 sequence: CASSPTGNNEQFF. CDR3 in DNA: TGTGCCAGCAGCCCGACAGGAAACAATGAGCAGTTCTTC. The variable domain in full, completed from reference TRBV7-9 and TRBJ2-1, reads DTGVSQNPRHKITKRGQNVTFRCDPISEHNRLYWYRQTLGQGPEFLTYFQNEAQLEKSRLLSDRFSAERPKGSFSTLEIQRTEQGDSAMYLCASSPTGNNEQFFGPGTRLTVL.

There are many counts of this clonotype. The chain couples TRBV6-1 to TRBJ1-5, with 7 bases that match TRBD1. J was trimmed by 0 bases and V by 4 bases; bases with no gene match: 12. The CDR3 covers 18 residues. Germline CDR1 reads MNHNS; CDR2 reads SASEGT. Here the CDR3 reads CASSGRWQGGISNQPQHF. The CDR3, as DNA: TGTGCCAGCAGTGGACGATGGCAGGGGGGGATTAGCAATCAGCCCCAGCATTTT.

This clonotype came up many times. This chain links TRBV20-1 with TRBJ2-2; D unclear. This CDR3 region has 12 residues. Germline V gene data show CDR1 as DFQATT and CDR2 as SNEGSKA (reference sequence). V was trimmed by 1 base and J by 0 bases, leaving 0 bases between them. CDR3 coding DNA: TGCAGTGCTAGAGCGAACACCGGGGAGCTGTTTTTT. It is translated as CSARANTGELFF.

Ten or more counts support this clonotype. The chain joins TRBV14 to TRBJ1-2; possibly TRBD1 for D (6 bases). The CDR3 is 15 residues long. Germline assignment: CDR1 SGHDN and CDR2 FVKESK. V was pared by 0 bases and J by 4 bases, with 12 bases between. The CDR3 spells CASSQEPKDSYGYTF. The CDR3 DNA follows: TGTGCCAGCAGCCAAGAACCCAAGGACAGCTATGGCTACACCTTC.

This clonotype was seen repeatedly, ten times or more. This rearrangement joins TRBV18 to TRBJ2-1; no definite D call. Germline V gives CDR1 KGHSH, CDR2 LQKENI. CDR3 length equals 13 residues. V was cut by 3 bases and J by 4 bases, with 7 bases left in between. DNA for the CDR3: TGTGCCAGCTCACCGATCCCATACAATGAGCAGTTCTTC. It codes for CASSPIPYNEQFF.

Only a few counts were recorded for this clonotype. The chain employs TRBV7-9 and TRBJ1-2; D is undetermined. V lost 5 bases, J lost 10 bases, and 17 bases lay in between. Germline CDR1 SEHNR, CDR2 FQNEAQ (reference sequence). The CDR3 spans 13 residues. The CDR3 region has the DNA TGTGCCAGCAGCCCCCCTTCAAGGCCGTACTACACCTTC. Protein: CASSPPSRPYYTF.

J is TRBJ1-1 and V is TRBV4-1; D not resolved. Trimming stripped 3 bases from V and 5 bases from J, with 10 bases between. CDR1 is MGHRA and CDR2 is YSYEKL in the germline V gene. CDR3 size: 13 residues. The CDR3 DNA reads as TGCGCCAGCAGCCAGTCCCCTGGGACTGAAGCTTTCTTT. Translated: CASSQSPGTEAFF.

V and J are TRBV6-5 and TRBJ1-1; D remains ambiguous. Between the trimmed V and J ends, which lost 6 bases and 1 base, there was a span of 6 bases. The CDR3 is made up of 12 amino acids. Germline assignment: CDR1 MNHEY and CDR2 SVGAGI. The CDR3 here is CASSGRNTEAFF. In nucleotides, the CDR3 is TGTGCCAGCAGCGGGCGGAACACTGAAGCTTTCTTT.

This clonotype was seen at least ten times. The gene calls are TRBV12-3 or TRBV12-4 and TRBJ2-3; 7 bases match TRBD1. With V trimmed by 4 bases and J by 8 bases, 9 bases remained unmatched. The CDR3 totals 14 residues. CDR3 DNA: TGTGCCAGCAGTTCGACAGGGCCGGCCGTTACGCAGTATTTT. As protein: CASSSTGPAVTQYF.